The entry below describes one T cell receptor (beta chain). The PCR used 60 Vbeta and 13 Jbeta primers. Assay: immunoSEQ multiplex PCR; the TCRdb copy retains only in-frame clones and omits some. The sample has approximately 160,000 clones, approximately 80% seen once. This sample stems from a study of cytomegalovirus exposure and HLA in healthy donors. Germline V gives CDR1 SGHAT, CDR2 FQNNGV. The germline V and J ends were trimmed by 5 bases and 4 bases, with 14 bases remaining between them. The CDR3 is 14 residues long. This chain joins TRBV11-2 and TRBJ1-2; D unresolved. Material: PBMCs. The sequence derives from a woman between 45 and 65 years old in good health and CMV-seropositive. The CDR3 protein is CASSRGRHTYGYTF. The DNA for the CDR3 is TGTGCCAGCAGCCGAGGGAGGCACACCTATGGCTACACCTTC.